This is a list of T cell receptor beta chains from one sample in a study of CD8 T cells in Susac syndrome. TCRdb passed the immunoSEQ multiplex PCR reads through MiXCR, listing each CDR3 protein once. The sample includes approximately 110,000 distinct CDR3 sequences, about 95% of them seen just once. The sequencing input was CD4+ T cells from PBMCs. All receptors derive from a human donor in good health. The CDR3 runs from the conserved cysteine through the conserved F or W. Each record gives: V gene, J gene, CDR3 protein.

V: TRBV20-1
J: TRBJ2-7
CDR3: CSAPRTGMAYEQYF

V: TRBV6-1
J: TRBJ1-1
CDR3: CASSEFPTTWTGQGTEAFF

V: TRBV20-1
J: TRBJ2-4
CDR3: CSARDPRYIQYF

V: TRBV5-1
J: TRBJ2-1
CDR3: CASSNSAGEVHEQFF

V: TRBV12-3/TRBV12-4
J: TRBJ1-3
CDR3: CASSLEYSGNTIYF

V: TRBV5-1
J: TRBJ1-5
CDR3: CASSLDGGNQPQHF

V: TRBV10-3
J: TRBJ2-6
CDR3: CAISEDWGQGSGANVLTF

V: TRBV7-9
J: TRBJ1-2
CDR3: CASSSTGRNGYTF

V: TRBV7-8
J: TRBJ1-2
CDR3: CASSPRTANYGYTF

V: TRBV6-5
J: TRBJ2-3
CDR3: CASRPSGVSTDTQYF

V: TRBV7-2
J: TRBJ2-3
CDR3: CASSFSGGSTDTQYF

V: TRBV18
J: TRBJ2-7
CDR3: CASSQQGLGYEQYF